This TCR beta chain was obtained from a study of blood T cells in healthy people across ages. The V and J ends lost 6 bases and 5 bases respectively, with 13 bases between them. CDR1 and CDR2 (germline): MDHEN, SYDVKM. The CDR3 has 13 residues. Combining a sample-barcoded 5' primer with a J-beta primer mix, a second PCR ran for about 6 to 11 cycles. Each cDNA molecule received a tag from a template-switch adaptor that had 12 random nucleotides. TCRdb independently ran MiXCR on the 5' RACE reads; one entry per CDR3 protein. The sample carries around 1,000,000 distinct CDR3 sequences, 25% recorded once. The sample was also reused in another study, on T cells of mothers and their children. Per that study: Samples were obtained from a few healthy Caucasian mothers and their six children. Maternal samples each gave over 9.5 million TCR beta CDR3 reads, and child samples approximately 3 million each.

The sample consisted of blood. This receptor was obtained from a girl aged 2 to 10 in good health. The chain joins TRBV28 to TRBJ2-5; no clear D gene. DNA for the CDR3: TGTGCCAGCAGCGTCCTGGCCGGGGAGACCCAGTACTTC. Translating it yields CASSVLAGETQYF. The full variable domain, with the rest looked up from reference TRBV28 and TRBJ2-5, is DVKVTQSSRYLVKRTGEKVFLECVQDMDHENMFWYRQDPGLGLRLIYFSYDVKMKEKGDIPEGYSVSREKKERFSLILESASTNQTSMYLCASSVLAGETQYFGPGTRLLVL.